Detailed here is one TCR beta chain. Researchers isolated at least 7 million PBMCs per sample. A sample-barcoded 5' primer and a J-beta primer mix were used in a second PCR of roughly 7 to 12 cycles. TCRdb independently ran MiXCR on the 5' RACE reads; one entry per CDR3 protein. This table has under 950,000 distinct CDR3 sequences, 20% to 25% appearing once. The data stem from a study of blood T cells in healthy people across ages. Germline V gene sequence: CDR1 SGHRS, CDR2 YFSETQ. The V gene lost 3 bases and the J gene lost 7 bases, with 16 bases spanning the gap. This CDR3 is built from 14 residues. The sample was blood. The receptor's source is a man between 65 and 85 years old in good health. The rearrangement links TRBV5-1 to TRBJ2-5, with D perhaps matching TRBD1 or TRBD2 (5 bases each). CDR3 in DNA: TGCGCCAGCAGCTACTGGGACGAACGTGGGACCCAGTACTTC. Translation: CASSYWDERGTQYF.